The clone carrying this T cell receptor beta chain was detected once. This record comes from a study of blood T cell repertoires in COVID-19. At the level of the study: Both acute and convalescent COVID-19 samples were obtained from the United States, Italy and Spain. T cells, B-cell-depleted T cells, or PBMCs provided the cDNA or gDNA that served as material.

Assay used: immunoSEQ multiplex PCR; TCRdb lists only in-frame clones, some missing. This table holds more than 150,000 clones, 84% found once. This clonotype was sampled from a man aged 25 to 40 with active or convalescent COVID-19. The sample was peripheral blood.

This chain's CDR3 is CASSTDSSRGYTF. The CDR3 coding sequence is TGTGCCAGCAGCACGGACAGTTCTCGGGGCTACACCTTC. The V call is TRBV7-9, the J call TRBJ1-2; D may be TRBD1 (6 bases). The germline V and J ends were trimmed by 5 bases and 8 bases, with 15 bases remaining between them. The germline gives CDR1 SEHNR, CDR2 FQNEAQ (reference sequence). The CDR3 loop spans 13 amino acids.